This TCR beta chain is from a study of cytomegalovirus exposure and HLA in healthy donors. In germline, CDR1 is SNHLY, CDR2 FYNNEI. The CDR3 loop spans 14 amino acids. Trimming removed 8 bases from V and 4 bases from J; junction bases left unmatched: 7. Study outcomes and limitations: A later analysis reportedly identified an Asian-associated ancestry cluster as carrying fewer N-insertions than the approximately 670-donor mean.

PCR employed 60 Vbeta and 13 Jbeta primers. Only in-frame clones appear in the TCRdb table, and some are missing; sequencing was by immunoSEQ multiplex PCR. The table includes some 45,000 clones, about 90% detected once. About this clone: The antigen is undetermined.

The chain employs TRBV2 and TRBJ2-1; 8 bases are shared with TRBD2. Sequences were obtained from PBMCs. The clonotype was recovered from a woman aged 40-49 years in good health and CMV-seropositive. CDR3 nucleotides: TGTGCCAGCGGGGGGCGGGAGGTGTACAATGAGCAGTTCTTC. This gives the protein CASGGREVYNEQFF.